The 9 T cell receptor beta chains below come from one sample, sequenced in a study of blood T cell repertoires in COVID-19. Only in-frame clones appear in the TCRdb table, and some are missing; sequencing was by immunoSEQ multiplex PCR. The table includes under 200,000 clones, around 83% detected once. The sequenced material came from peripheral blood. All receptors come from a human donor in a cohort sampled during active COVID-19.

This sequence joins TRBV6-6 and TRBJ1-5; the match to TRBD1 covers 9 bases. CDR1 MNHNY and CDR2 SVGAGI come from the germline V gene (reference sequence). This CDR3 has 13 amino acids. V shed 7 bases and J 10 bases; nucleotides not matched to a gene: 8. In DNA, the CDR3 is TGTGCCAGCACCCAGGGACAGGGATTTCCCCAGCATTTT. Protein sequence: CASTQGQGFPQHF.

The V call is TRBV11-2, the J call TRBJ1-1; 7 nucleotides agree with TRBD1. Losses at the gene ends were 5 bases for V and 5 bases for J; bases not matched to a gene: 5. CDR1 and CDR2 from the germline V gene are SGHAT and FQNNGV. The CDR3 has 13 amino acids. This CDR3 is CASSQQGWTEAFF. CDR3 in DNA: TGTGCCAGCAGCCAACAGGGGTGGACTGAAGCTTTCTTT.

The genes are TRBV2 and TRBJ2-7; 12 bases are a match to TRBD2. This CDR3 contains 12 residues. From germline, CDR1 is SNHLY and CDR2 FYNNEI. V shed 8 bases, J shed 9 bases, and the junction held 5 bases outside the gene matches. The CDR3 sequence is CASRLAGEGQYF. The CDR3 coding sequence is TGTGCCAGCCGACTAGCGGGAGAGGGGCAGTACTTC.

CDR3 coding DNA: TGTGCCAGCAGCCCCCGACGTGGGGGGTCCTACAATGAGCAGTTCTTC. Amino acid sequence: CASSPRRGGSYNEQFF. The V call is TRBV9, the J call TRBJ2-1; a weak D match, TRBD2 (6 bases). Germline CDR1 and CDR2: SGDLS and YYNGEE. V was pared by 4 bases and J by 1 base, with 15 bases between. The CDR3 has 16 amino acids.

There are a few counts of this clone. The CDR3 loop reads CASSQTGGVTEAFF. CDR3 nucleotide sequence: TGTGCCAGTAGTCAGACAGGGGGAGTCACTGAAGCTTTCTTT. The chain is built from TRBV19 and TRBJ1-1, with 9 bases aligning to TRBD1. Germline V gene data show CDR1 as LNHDA and CDR2 as SQIVND (reference sequence). The trim removed 5 bases at V and 4 bases at J, leaving 5 bases unmatched. The CDR3 is 14 amino acids.

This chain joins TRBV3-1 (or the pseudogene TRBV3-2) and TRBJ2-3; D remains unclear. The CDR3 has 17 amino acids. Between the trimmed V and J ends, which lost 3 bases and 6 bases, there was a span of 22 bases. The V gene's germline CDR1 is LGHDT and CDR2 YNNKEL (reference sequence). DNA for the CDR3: TGTGCCAGCAGCCAGGCCCTGGCGGCGACGAATCTGGATACGCAGTATTTT. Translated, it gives CASSQALAATNLDTQYF.

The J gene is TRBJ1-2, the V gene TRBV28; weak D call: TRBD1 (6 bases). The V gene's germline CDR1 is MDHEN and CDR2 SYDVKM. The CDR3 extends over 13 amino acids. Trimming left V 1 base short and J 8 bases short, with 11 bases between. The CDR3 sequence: CASSLSGEGGYTF. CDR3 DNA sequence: TGTGCCAGCAGTTTATCAGGGGAGGGAGGCTACACCTTC.

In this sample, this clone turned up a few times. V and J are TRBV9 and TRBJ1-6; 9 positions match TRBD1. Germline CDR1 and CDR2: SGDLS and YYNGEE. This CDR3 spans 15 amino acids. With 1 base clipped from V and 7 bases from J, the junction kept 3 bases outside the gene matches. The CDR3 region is CASSVSQGANSPLHF. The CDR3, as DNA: TGTGCCAGCAGCGTATCACAGGGGGCGAATTCACCCCTCCACTTT.

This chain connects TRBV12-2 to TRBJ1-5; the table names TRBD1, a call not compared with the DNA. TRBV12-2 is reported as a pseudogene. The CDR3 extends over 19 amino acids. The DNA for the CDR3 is TGTGCAAGTCGCTTAGTCGACAGGGTCGCCCTATATAGCAATCAGCCCCAGCATTTT. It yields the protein CASRLVDRVALYSNQPQHF.